Given below is one T cell receptor beta chain in context. This clone was recorded once. Its antigen is unknown. Base qualities are not recorded, but no much larger clone differs from it by a single base. The trial excluded patients who had a history of autoimmune disease or who were on systemic immunosuppression. Peripheral blood for TCR sequencing was drawn from every dose cohort at baseline, at cycle 4 day 1 and at cycle 7 day 1. Samples came from an open-label, multicenter, first-in-human phase I dose-escalation trial of ivuxolimab. Adults with locally advanced or metastatic melanoma, renal cell, hepatocellular, or head and neck squamous cell carcinoma were enrolled in the trial. Before TCR sequencing, CD4+ and CD8+ T cells were separately sorted from peripheral blood. Trimming leaves V shorter by 3 bases and J shorter by 2 bases, with the junction holding 7 bases beyond the gene matches. CDR1 and CDR2, looked up from the germline V gene, are SGHDT and YYEEEE. Taken from cysteine to phenylalanine, the CDR3 has 16 residues. Only the CDR3 part of the read is kept: 48 bases, read in frame from the first base.

This entry is derived from a study of OX40 agonist ivuxolimab in advanced cancers. The study in broad terms: The costimulatory receptor OX40 (CD134) was targeted by ivuxolimab, a fully human IgG2 agonistic monoclonal antibody. Intravenous ivuxolimab was administered to patients every 2 weeks at six dose levels: 0.01, 0.1, 0.3, 1.5, 3 and 10 mg/kg. The monotherapy dose-escalation portion (N ≈ 55 patients) of the phase I ivuxolimab trial is reported in the paper. In the dose-escalation cohort, 82.7% of patients were male, and the mean age was approximately 55 years, with a range of roughly 23 to 85. Partial responses were achieved by three dose-escalation patients, of whom one had hepatocellular carcinoma and two had cutaneous melanoma. Of the approximately 54 dose-escalation patients, hepatocellular carcinoma was present in approximately 20, melanoma in approximately 15, renal cell carcinoma in 9 and head and neck cancer in 9. The purpose of peripheral TCRbeta sequencing was to test whether ivuxolimab changed TCR sequence diversity and led to clonal T-cell expansion. Prior anti-PD-1, anti-PD-L1 or anti-CTLA-4 therapy was permitted, and 40% to 50% of dose-escalation patients had received checkpoint inhibitors. The full study reports these points: After ivuxolimab, more expanded clones were found on average in CD8+ T cells than in CD4+ T cells. Which antigens the clonally expanded peripheral T cells were specific for was not determined. In partial responders in the 0.1-3.0 mg/kg groups, normalized peripheral clonal expansion was found to be among the lowest, especially among CD8+ T cells. Low levels of normalized T-cell clonal expansion were also seen in some patients who did not respond. At doses of 0.1 to 3.0 mg/kg, clonal expansion of both CD4+ and CD8+ T cells in blood was seen between baseline and week 6.

Genomic DNA was extracted from sorted cells for sequencing of the TCRbeta CDR3 region. The immunoSEQ Assay was used to sequence the TCRbeta CDR3 regions. The clones in this table, taken by TCRdb from immuneACCESS, are in-frame only. Not every clone is retained; where verified, under half of the shortfall comes from an unresolved V gene, and the cause of the rest is unknown. The table for this sample lists approximately 90,000 clones; around 85% of them were counted only once. The leading ten clones occupy 1.4% to 1.5% of the sample. The specimen was CD4+ or CD8+ T cells sorted from blood, collected in a trial of the OX40 agonist ivuxolimab. The receptor was isolated from an adult with an advanced solid tumor such as melanoma, head and neck, liver or kidney cancer. The sequence is built from TRBV5-6 and TRBJ2-5, and 10 junction bases match TRBD2. CDR3 protein: CASSSRLAGFQETQYF. The nucleotides are TGTGCCAGCAGCTCCCGACTAGCGGGCTTTCAAGAGACCCAGTACTTC.